The 16 T cell receptor beta chains below all came from one sample that was sequenced in a study of blood T cells in healthy people across ages. Sample-barcoded 5' priming and a J-beta primer mix drove a second PCR of roughly 6 to 12 cycles. TCRdb reprocessed the 5' RACE reads with MiXCR, giving one entry per CDR3 protein. The table lists some 750,000 distinct CDR3 sequences, 20% to 25% of them singletons, with roughly 22% in the top ten. Sequencing used blood. The receptors were gathered from a man in his sixties or seventies in good health.

This clonotype was observed at least ten times. This rearrangement joins TRBV10-2 to TRBJ1-1, with TRBD1 matching over 9 bases. Germline assignment: CDR1 WSHSY and CDR2 SAAADI. CDR3 size: 18 residues. Trimming removed 6 bases from V and 4 bases from J; junction bases left unmatched: 18. CDR3 protein: CASRGIDGDRARVTEAFF. CDR3 nucleotides: TGCGCCAGCAGGGGAATTGACGGGGACAGGGCTAGGGTCACTGAAGCTTTCTTT.

This clonotype was seen only a few times. This chain links TRBV20-1 with TRBJ2-7; the match to TRBD2 covers 14 bases. V was clipped by 5 bases and J by 0 bases; unmatched bases: 6. CDR1 and CDR2 from the germline V gene are DFQATT and SNEGSKA (reference sequence). The length of the CDR3 is 16 residues. DNA of the CDR3: TGCAGTGCTGCCGGGACTAGCGGGGGTAGCTCCTACGAGCAGTACGTC. Translated, it gives CSAAGTSGGSSYEQYV.

The rearrangement joins TRBV12-3 or TRBV12-4 to TRBJ2-2, with 11 positions matching TRBD2. V dropped 3 bases and J dropped 7; count of bases not matched to a gene: 7. The CDR3 is 16 amino acids. Here the CDR3 DNA reads TGTGCCAGCAGTTTCTCACTAGCGGGAGTGGTCGGGGAGCTGTTTTTT. Amino acids: CASSFSLAGVVGELFF.

This clonotype appeared a single time. The V and J genes are TRBV7-2 and TRBJ2-5, with TRBD2 matching over 8 bases. The ends lost 1 base at V and 4 bases at J; junction bases unmatched: 5. CDR1 and CDR2 from the germline V gene are SGHTA and FQGNSA. This CDR3 has 15 residues. Written as DNA, the CDR3 is TGTGCCAGCAGCTTAGGCGGGAGGTCGGTAGAGACCCAGTACTTC. This sequence encodes CASSLGGRSVETQYF.

This clonotype was seen just once. The chain joins TRBV20-1 to TRBJ2-1; no firm D call. The end of the DNA aligns better with TRBJ2-5, so the J call may be wrong. There are 14 residues in the CDR3. Germline V gives CDR1 DFQATT, CDR2 SNEGSKA (reference sequence). The CDR3 DNA is TGCAGTGCTAGAGATCTCTCCCCCCAAGAGACCCAGTACTTC. It specifies CSARDLSPQETQYF.

This clonotype was found a few times. The CDR3: CASSSKTAERTDTQYF. The CDR3 DNA reads as TGCGCCAGCAGCTCCAAGACAGCGGAGCGCACAGATACGCAGTATTTT. The J gene is TRBJ2-3, the V gene TRBV5-1; either TRBD1 or TRBD2 may supply D (5 bases each). CDR1 SGHRS and CDR2 YFSETQ come from the germline V gene. This CDR3 is built from 16 residues. Trimming took off 3 bases at V and 1 base at J, with 15 bases between the two ends. Supplemented by reference TRBV5-1 and TRBJ2-3, the full variable domain reads KAGVTQTPRYLIKTRGQQVTLSCSPISGHRSVSWYQQTPGQGLQFLFEYFSETQRNKGNFPGRFSGRQFSNSRSEMNVSTLELGDSALYLCASSSKTAERTDTQYFGPGTRLTVL.

This clonotype was counted only a few times. The rearrangement joins TRBV7-9 to TRBJ2-7, with no clear D. The end of the DNA fits TRBJ2-5 better, so the J call may be wrong. The CDR3 contains 11 residues. The germline gives CDR1 SEHNR, CDR2 FQNEAQ (reference sequence). CDR3 region: CATQPQETQYF. CDR3 sequence (DNA): TGTGCCACTCAACCACAAGAGACCCAGTACTTC.

The CDR3: CASSSRGGGDTDTQYF. The CDR3, as DNA: TGTGCCAGCAGTTCACGGGGCGGCGGGGACACAGATACGCAGTATTTT. The chain joins TRBV12-3 or TRBV12-4 to TRBJ2-3, with D possibly TRBD2 on 6 matching bases. V was cut by 4 bases and J by 2 bases, with 16 bases left in between. There are 16 residues in the CDR3.

This clonotype was detected many times. This rearrangement joins TRBV20-1 to TRBJ2-3; 8 nucleotides agree with TRBD2. The CDR3 loop spans 15 amino acids. Trimming cost V 2 bases and J 2 bases; bases outside gene matches: 6. Germline V gene sequence: CDR1 DFQATT, CDR2 SNEGSKA (reference sequence). The CDR3 bases are TGCAGTGCTAGATTTACTAGCGGATCCACAGATACGCAGTATTTT. Translating gives CSARFTSGSTDTQYF.

CDR3 coding DNA: TGCAGTGCCACGCGGAGGGGACTAGCGGGGGGAGATACGCAGTATTTT. The encoded protein is CSATRRGLAGGDTQYF. The chain recombines TRBV20-1 with TRBJ2-3; 15 bases are a match to TRBD2. CDR3 length equals 16 residues. CDR1 is DFQATT, CDR2 SNEGSKA, per germline (reference sequence). J was trimmed by 5 bases and V by 6 bases; bases with no gene match: 9.

This clonotype was counted a few times. V is TRBV7-9 and J is TRBJ1-5; TRBD1 aligns across 9 bases. With V trimmed by 1 base and J by 5 bases, 3 bases remained unmatched. The CDR3 is 15 amino acids. Germline values: CDR1 SEHNR, CDR2 FQNEAQ (reference sequence). The CDR3 bases are TGTGCCAGCAGCTTAGAGGGACAGGGTTATCAGCCCCAGCATTTT. Its translation is CASSLEGQGYQPQHF.

This clonotype has ten or more counts. The chain is built from TRBV11-2 and TRBJ1-2; unclear D gene. The V end lost 2 bases, the J end lost 0 bases, and 10 bases lay between the germline ends. CDR1 SGHAT and CDR2 FQNNGV come from the germline V gene. This CDR3 comprises 15 residues. The CDR3 coding sequence is TGTGCCAGCAGCTTAATATCGGAAGCTAACTATGGCTACACCTTC. Its protein product is CASSLISEANYGYTF.

This clonotype was seen repeatedly, ten times or more. The chain couples TRBV20-1 to TRBJ1-5; D is ambiguous. The germline V gene encodes CDR1 DFQATT and CDR2 SNEGSKA (reference sequence). V was cut by 6 bases and J by 0 bases, with 12 bases left in between. The CDR3 spans 14 residues. The CDR3 is CSAQDRGSNQPQHF. CDR3 sequence (DNA): TGCAGTGCCCAGGACCGAGGTAGCAATCAGCCCCAGCATTTT.

V is TRBV5-1 and J is TRBJ2-1; 10 positions agree with TRBD2. The length of the CDR3 is 14 residues. The J segment lost 5 bases and the V segment lost 5 bases, leaving 4 bases of the junction unmatched. CDR1 is SGHRS and CDR2 is YFSETQ in the germline V gene. The CDR3 region is CASSRSGGDNEQFF. The CDR3 DNA reads TGCGCCAGCAGTCGAAGCGGGGGGGACAATGAGCAGTTCTTC.

The CDR3 region is CASSQSNSGPDTQYF. Here the CDR3 DNA reads TGTGCCAGCAGTCAGTCAAATAGTGGGCCAGATACGCAGTATTTT. The rearrangement links TRBV7-9 to TRBJ2-3; D remains ambiguous. V shed 6 bases and J shed 4 bases, with 17 bases lying between them. CDR1 and CDR2 (germline): SEHNR, FQNEAQ (reference sequence). The CDR3 is 15 residues long.

This clonotype was counted a few times. The chain employs TRBV6-5 and TRBJ2-3; D ambiguous. CDR1 and CDR2 (germline): MNHEY, SVGAGI. CDR3 size: 16 residues. V shed 0 bases and J shed 0 bases, with 10 bases lying between them. The DNA of the CDR3 is TGTGCCAGCAGTTACTCGTCGGAAGCGAGCACAGATACGCAGTATTTT. Protein sequence: CASSYSSEASTDTQYF.